This T cell receptor beta chain was retrieved from a study of blood T cells in healthy people across ages. Whole-study results and caveats: Comparison with aged donors showed that long-lived donors had more naive CD4+ cells and higher diversity.

Sample-barcoded 5' priming and a J-beta primer mix drove a second PCR of about 6 to 11 cycles. TCRdb reanalysed the 5' RACE reads using MiXCR and keeps one entry per CDR3 protein. The table includes approximately 1.5 million distinct CDR3 sequences, 35% to 45% detected once. In regard to this clonotype: As yet, its antigen is unknown.

Trimming removed 4 bases at V and 8 bases at J, with 10 bases between. From germline, CDR1 is SGHNT and CDR2 YYREEE (reference sequence). The CDR3 covers 12 residues. V usage is TRBV5-4 and J usage is TRBJ2-1; D is unresolved. This clonotype was obtained from a woman aged 18-35 years in good health. Sequenced material: blood. The CDR3 loop reads CASSLNMYEQFF. The DNA for the CDR3 is TGTGCCAGCAGCCTAAATATGTATGAGCAGTTCTTC.